The 25 T cell receptor beta chains reported below all come from one sample, sequenced in a study of sequential checkpoint blockade in melanoma. Regarding treatment: randomized to nivolumab then ipilimumab (arm A) or the reverse (arm B). The table came from immunoSEQ multiplex PCR; TCRdb's copy has only in-frame clones and leaves some out. Among around 37,000 clones, roughly 32% were seen once, and the ten largest hold 1.6%. The starting material was tumor tissue (inferred from file names), obtained from a patient given nivolumab and ipilimumab in sequence. All receptors come from a human donor with melanoma.

The gene calls are TRBV5-1 and TRBJ2-2; D possibly corresponds to TRBD2 (6 bases). Trimming removed 4 bases at V and 1 base at J, with 11 bases between. This CDR3 is 15 amino acids long. Germline V gene data show CDR1 as SGHRS and CDR2 as YFSETQ. Written as DNA, the CDR3 is TGCGCCAGCAGCCAGGGACTGGGGAACACCGGGGAGCTGTTTTTT. Translating gives CASSQGLGNTGELFF.

This clone has a handful of counts. This chain connects TRBV28 to TRBJ2-7, with TRBD2 as a possible D gene (5 bases). Germline V lookup: CDR1 MDHEN, CDR2 SYDVKM. V was clipped by 3 bases and J by 7 bases, with 25 bases between them. CDR3 length: 17 amino acids. The chain's CDR3 is CASSFLRGAGKGREQYF. The CDR3 DNA reads TGTGCCAGCAGTTTCCTCCGGGGTGCAGGTAAAGGGCGGGAGCAGTACTTC. Filled out from reference TRBV28 and TRBJ2-7, the complete variable domain reads DVKVTQSSRYLVKRTGEKVFLECVQDMDHENMFWYRQDPGLGLRLIYFSYDVKMKEKGDIPEGYSVSREKKERFSLILESASTNQTSMYLCASSFLRGAGKGREQYFGPGTRLTVT.

This clone came up a few times. The chain carries TRBV6-8 and TRBJ1-1; tentatively, D is TRBD1 (5 bases). V shed 4 bases and J shed 7 bases, with 10 bases lying between them. Germline lookup yields CDR1 MNHGY and CDR2 SAAAGT. There are 12 residues in the CDR3. CDR3 amino acids: CASSSEGREAFF. CDR3 coding DNA: TGTGCCAGCAGTTCCGAGGGGCGTGAAGCTTTCTTT.

The genes are TRBV6-8 and TRBJ1-5, with 7 bases identical to TRBD1. CDR1 MNHGY and CDR2 SAAAGT come from the germline V gene. The CDR3 runs to 14 residues. The trim removed 6 bases at V and 3 bases at J, leaving 5 bases unmatched. CDR3 sequence: CASSPGTANQPQHF. The CDR3 DNA sequence: TGTGCCAGCAGCCCCGGGACAGCCAATCAGCCCCAGCATTTT.

Only a few counts were recorded for this clone. The DNA for the CDR3 is TGTGCCAGCAGCTGGACCCCCACCGGGGAGCTGTTTTTT. As protein: CASSWTPTGELFF. The V and J genes are TRBV7-1 and TRBJ2-2, with D unresolved. TRBV7-1 is an ORF for which the function is uncertain. The CDR3 extends over 13 amino acids. Trimming removed 4 bases from V and 4 bases from J, with 7 bases in between.

In its sample, this clone was seen a few times. The rearrangement uses TRBV11-3 and TRBJ2-2; 9 bases line up with TRBD2. The CDR3 loop spans 14 amino acids. Germline CDR1 SGHNT, CDR2 YENEEA. The V gene end was trimmed by 4 bases and the J gene end by 9 bases; junction bases not matched to a gene: 6. CDR3 bases: TGTGCCAGCAGCTCAGAGACTAGCGGAAGGGAGCTGTTTTTT. Its translation is CASSSETSGRELFF. The full variable domain, its missing parts supplied by reference TRBV11-3 and TRBJ2-2, is EAGVVQSPRYKIIEKKQPVAFWCNPISGHNTLYWYLQNLGQGPELLIRYENEEAVDDSQLPKDRFSAERLKGVDSTLKIQPAELGDSAVYLCASSSETSGRELFFGEGSRLTVL.

This clone was seen a few times. CDR3 DNA: TGTGCCAGCAGTTACGAGGGGCCGGGGAAAGGCTACACCTTC. As protein: CASSYEGPGKGYTF. V usage is TRBV6-8 and J usage is TRBJ1-2; weak D call: TRBD1 (5 bases). Trimming stripped 2 bases from V and 8 bases from J, with 15 bases between. This CDR3 contains 14 residues. Germline CDR1 MNHGY, CDR2 SAAAGT.

This clone has just a few counts. The J gene is TRBJ2-3, the V gene TRBV9; 7 positions agree with TRBD1. The CDR3 contains 15 residues. Trimming took 5 bases from V and 1 from J; bases not matched to a gene: 7. CDR1 SGDLS and CDR2 YYNGEE come from the germline V gene. Here the CDR3 reads CASSEEGTGTDTQYF. In nucleotides, the CDR3 is TGTGCCAGCAGTGAAGAAGGGACAGGCACAGATACGCAGTATTTT.

In this sample, this clone turned up a few times. The chain combines TRBV11-3 with TRBJ1-5; possible D gene TRBD1, 5 bases. V was pared by 1 base and J by 1 base, with 5 bases between. The CDR3 covers 14 residues. Germline CDR1 is SGHNT and CDR2 is YENEEA. The CDR3 region has the DNA TGTGCCAGCAGCTTAGGGGGGAGCAATCAGCCCCAGCATTTT. Translation gives CASSLGGSNQPQHF.

The table lists this clone with many counts. The chain carries TRBV7-4 and TRBJ1-2; 7 bases align to TRBD1. CDR1 is SGHVT, CDR2 SQSDAQ, per germline. The junction had 3 bases not matched to a gene; V was cut back by 5 bases and J by 3 bases. The CDR3 sequence is 13 residues long. The CDR3 loop reads CASSRDSYYGYTF. The CDR3 DNA sequence: TGTGCCAGCAGCAGGGACAGCTACTATGGCTACACCTTC.

This clone was counted between two and nine times. This chain connects TRBV10-3 to TRBJ2-7; TRBD2 might be the D (5 bases). Per the germline V gene, CDR1 is ENHRY and CDR2 is SYGVKD. The V and J ends lost 6 bases and 6 bases respectively, with 21 bases between them. The length of the CDR3 is 15 residues. This CDR3 reads CAISPGSPLVGEQYF. As DNA, the CDR3 is TGTGCCATCAGCCCGGGGTCCCCCTTAGTGGGCGAGCAGTACTTC.

The V gene is TRBV9, the J gene TRBJ2-5; 7 nucleotides agree with TRBD1. The ends lost 2 bases at V and 4 bases at J; junction bases unmatched: 5. Per germline, CDR1 SGDLS and CDR2 YYNGEE. CDR3 length: 14 amino acids. The CDR3 region has the DNA TGTGCCAGCAGCGTCACAGGGGTGAGAGAGACCCAGTACTTC. Its translation: CASSVTGVRETQYF. Together with reference TRBV9 and TRBJ2-5, the CDR3 gives the full variable domain: DSGVTQTPKHLITATGQRVTLRCSPRSGDLSVYWYQQSLDQGLQFLIQYYNGEERAKGNILERFSAQQFPDLHSELNLSSLELGDSALYFCASSVTGVRETQYFGPGTRLLVL.

This clone was counted many times. The rearrangement links TRBV6-8 to TRBJ2-3, with TRBD1 as a possible D gene (5 bases). The V gene lost 2 bases and the J gene lost 4 bases, with 10 bases spanning the gap. The CDR3 sequence is 14 residues long. Germline V gives CDR1 MNHGY, CDR2 SAAAGT. The CDR3 region is CASSYTGPPDTQYF. The CDR3 DNA reads TGTGCCAGCAGTTACACAGGCCCACCAGATACGCAGTATTTT.

There are a few counts of this clone. J is TRBJ2-3 and V is TRBV9; D is perhaps TRBD2 (5 bases). From germline, CDR1 is SGDLS and CDR2 YYNGEE. The CDR3 covers 12 residues. Deletions cut 5 bases from V and 8 bases from J, with 12 bases between. The CDR3 loop is CASSGGVGTQYF. CDR3 coding DNA: TGTGCCAGCAGTGGAGGAGTGGGTACGCAGTATTTT.

V is TRBV5-1 and J is TRBJ1-1; 9 bases line up with TRBD1. Germline V gene data show CDR1 as SGHRS and CDR2 as YFSETQ. This CDR3 is 16 amino acids long. The trim removed 5 bases at V and 1 base at J, leaving 9 bases unmatched. The CDR3 loop is CASRRGGTGQNTEAFF. DNA for the CDR3: TGCGCCAGCAGGCGGGGGGGGACAGGGCAGAACACTGAAGCTTTCTTT.

This chain links TRBV28 with TRBJ1-5; D is ambiguous. The CDR3 is made up of 15 amino acids. The V end lost 2 bases, the J end lost 8 bases, and 16 bases lay between the germline ends. Germline V gene lookup returns CDR1 MDHEN and CDR2 SYDVKM. CDR3: CASSLGSTRGEPQHF. The CDR3 nucleotides read TGTGCCAGCAGTTTAGGATCGACACGGGGTGAGCCCCAGCATTTT.

The J gene is TRBJ2-7, the V gene TRBV6-8, with D perhaps TRBD1 (5 bases). This CDR3 spans 14 amino acids. Deletions cut 5 bases from V and 2 bases from J, with 13 bases between. Germline V gene sequence: CDR1 MNHGY, CDR2 SAAAGT. The CDR3 spells CASSDGGQAYEQYF. CDR3 DNA: TGTGCCAGCAGTGACGGCGGACAAGCCTACGAGCAGTACTTC.

This rearrangement joins TRBV6-8 to TRBJ1-5; no reliable D call. This CDR3 contains 14 residues. Trimming shortened V by 10 bases and J by 11 bases, and 24 bases separated the two germline ends. Per the germline V gene, CDR1 is MNHGY and CDR2 is SAAAGT. The CDR3 region has the DNA TGTGCCATCAGCGATACTGGCAGTCCGGTGACCCAGCATTTT. Its translation: CAISDTGSPVTQHF.

This clone has a count of ten or more. The J gene is TRBJ1-4, the V gene TRBV4-1, with 10 nucleotides matching TRBD1. The CDR3 runs 14 residues. Trimming took 3 bases from V and 6 from J; bases not matched to a gene: 1. Germline assignment: CDR1 MGHRA and CDR2 YSYEKL. For the CDR3, the DNA is TGCGCCAGCAGCCAGGGACAGGGGCATGAAAAACTGTTTTTT. Translated: CASSQGQGHEKLFF.

The rearrangement links TRBV15 to TRBJ2-5; possibly TRBD1 or TRBD2 for D (6 bases each). Germline CDR1 LNHNV, CDR2 YYDKDF (reference sequence). The CDR3 extends over 15 amino acids. V was clipped by 1 base and J by 1 base, with 10 bases between them. The CDR3 region is CATSRVTGAQETQYF. CDR3 in DNA: TGTGCCACCAGCAGAGTAACGGGGGCCCAAGAGACCCAGTACTTC.

This clone was found a few times. The chain links TRBV9 to TRBJ1-1; D possibly corresponds to TRBD1 (6 bases). Trimming pared 5 bases from V and 4 bases from J, leaving 12 bases between. This CDR3 comprises 13 residues. Germline V gene data show CDR1 as SGDLS and CDR2 as YYNGEE. CDR3 sequence (DNA): TGTGCCAGCAGGAGGACAGTGGGCACTGAAGCTTTCTTT. This gives the protein CASRRTVGTEAFF.

Worth noting for this clone: The observed sequence ends 1 residue before the CDR3 terminus, with the missing tail filled in from the germline J gene. The genes are TRBV10-3 and TRBJ2-3, with D unresolved. This CDR3 region has 16 residues. The germline CDR1 and CDR2 sequences are ENHRY and SYGVKD. The V end lost 0 bases, the J end lost 3 bases, and 13 bases lay between the germline ends. The CDR3 sequence: CAISESSWGGTDTQYF. The DNA read from the CDR3 is TGTGCCATCAGTGAGTCGTCCTGGGGTGGAACAGATACGCAGTAT.

The V and J genes are TRBV30 and TRBJ1-1; the match to TRBD1 covers 7 bases. J was trimmed by 10 bases and V by 1 base; bases with no gene match: 3. Germline values: CDR1 GTSNPN, CDR2 SVGIG (reference sequence). CDR3 length: 11 amino acids. For the CDR3, the DNA is TGTGCCTGGAGTGACAGGGGTGTAGCTTTCTTT. Translated: CAWSDRGVAFF.

V gene TRBV30 combines with J gene TRBJ2-2; D gene unclear. This CDR3 contains 16 residues. Germline-derived CDR1 and CDR2 are GTSNPN and SVGIG (reference sequence). With 0 bases removed from V and 0 bases from J, the gap between germline ends came to 11 bases. The CDR3 here is CAWSVPGISNTGELFF. DNA for the CDR3: TGTGCCTGGAGTGTACCTGGGATCTCGAACACCGGGGAGCTGTTTTTT. The variable domain in full, with the rest retrieved from reference TRBV30 and TRBJ2-2, is SQTIHQWPATLVQPVGSPLSLECTVEGTSNPNLYWYRQAAGRGLQLLFYSVGIGQISSEVPQNLSASRPQDRQFILSSKKLLLSDSGFYLCAWSVPGISNTGELFFGEGSRLTVL.

The chain has TRBV19 and TRBJ2-6; D possibly corresponds to TRBD2 (6 bases). The CDR3 runs 15 residues. V dropped 4 bases and J dropped 4 bases, with 11 bases sitting between them. Germline V gene sequence: CDR1 LNHDA, CDR2 SQIVND (reference sequence). This CDR3 is CASSKSGVGANVLTF. CDR3 bases: TGTGCCAGTAGTAAGTCGGGGGTCGGGGCCAACGTCCTGACTTTC.